A single sample gave rise to the 6 T cell receptor beta chains below, sequenced in a study of OX40 agonist ivuxolimab in advanced cancers. Method: immunoSEQ multiplex PCR; TCRdb's copy keeps in-frame clones and lacks some. The data contain roughly 64,000 clones, roughly nine tenths of them seen just once; the ten biggest clones take up over 4%. Sequenced material: CD4+ or CD8+ T cells sorted from blood, taken in a trial of the OX40 agonist ivuxolimab. These receptors came from an adult with an advanced solid tumor such as melanoma, head and neck, liver or kidney cancer.

This sequence joins TRBV27 and TRBJ2-4; D possibly matches TRBD1 or TRBD2 (5 bases each). CDR1 is MNHEY, CDR2 SMNVEV, per germline (reference sequence). V was cut by 6 bases and J by 4 bases, with 16 bases left in between. CDR3 length: 15 residues. CDR3 sequence reads: CASRAPGPLKNIQYF. CDR3 bases: TGTGCCAGCAGGGCCCCGGGACCGCTAAAAAACATTCAGTACTTC.

V and J are TRBV5-1 and TRBJ2-1; D is ambiguous. Trimming removed 0 bases at V and 2 bases at J, with 6 bases between. Per germline, CDR1 SGHRS and CDR2 YFSETQ. The CDR3 extends over 14 amino acids. CDR3 residues: CASSLEATYNEQFF. The CDR3 DNA follows: TGCGCCAGCAGCTTGGAGGCGACCTACAATGAGCAGTTCTTC.

This sequence joins TRBV7-5 and TRBJ2-7; TRBD2 was called by the table and not checked on the DNA. TRBV7-5 is designated a pseudogene. This CDR3 has 12 residues. The CDR3 sequence: CATISRSYEQYF. In nucleotides, the CDR3 is TGTGCCACCATTTCTAGGAGCTACGAGCAGTACTTC.

This sequence joins TRBV19 and TRBJ2-6, with TRBD1 matching 8 bases. V was clipped by 5 bases and J by 4 bases; unmatched bases: 13. Germline V lookup: CDR1 LNHDA, CDR2 SQIVND (reference sequence). This CDR3 comprises 18 residues. CDR3 residues: CASSPWRQGAAGANVLTF. The CDR3 nucleotides read TGTGCCAGTAGTCCCTGGCGTCAGGGGGCGGCAGGGGCCAACGTCCTGACTTTC.

This chain links TRBV5-1 with TRBJ2-5, with TRBD2 as a possible D gene (5 bases). This CDR3 region has 15 residues. Trimming took 4 bases from V and 1 from J, leaving 14 bases between them. Germline V gives CDR1 SGHRS, CDR2 YFSETQ. In nucleotides, the CDR3 is TGCGCCAGCAGCACCTGGGCGGGTAGCCAAGAGACCCAGTACTTC. Its translation: CASSTWAGSQETQYF.

The genes are TRBV7-8 and TRBJ1-5, with D hard to call. CDR3 length: 15 amino acids. The V end was cut by 1 base, the J end by 0 bases, with 7 bases between. Germline-derived CDR1 and CDR2 are SGHVS and FQNEAQ. The CDR3 reads CASSLGSGSNQPQHF. The CDR3 coding sequence is TGTGCCAGCAGCTTAGGGTCGGGTAGCAATCAGCCCCAGCATTTT.